This T cell receptor beta chain comes out of a study of CD8 T cells in ankylosing spondylitis (dated by TCRdb to 2016 to 2017). For the wider study: To find TCR variants linked to disease, the study profiled T cell receptor beta repertoires in ankylosing spondylitis patients and healthy donors. Peripheral blood was sampled, and synovial fluid was also collected from ankylosing spondylitis patients. The full study cohort was made up of 25 ankylosing spondylitis patients and 108 healthy donors. Overall study results and their limits: Some of the motif variants had been reported before in the synovial fluid and blood of reactive arthritis patients, a finding that suggests common disease-initiation mechanisms. A TCR beta motif made up of several highly homologous amino acid variants appeared to be characteristic of blood from ankylosing spondylitis patients. In peripheral blood, the disease-linked clones were found at relatively low frequencies and had a CD8+ phenotype. Significant enrichment of the disease-linked clones was reported in matched synovial fluid samples from ankylosing spondylitis patients.

Sequencing was performed on an Illumina HiSeq 2500. Quantitative 5'-RACE with molecular barcodes was the method used to prepare the TCR beta libraries. Under the source paper's analysis protocol: A new computational method based on a probabilistic model of VDJ rearrangement was used to identify disease-linked TCR variants. TCRdb redid the processing of the public reads, applying fastp at Q25 and MiXCR, and retained in-frame beta chains. Every CDR3 protein is listed once, alongside the most common genes and DNA of its rows. Clone size and V and J calls follow TCRdb, not the original study. This sample holds about 800,000 distinct CDR3 sequences; 10% to 15% were observed only once. Clones ranked in the top ten supply approximately 0.5% of the sample. This clonotype was observed many times. What this receptor recognizes is not known. No base quality information exists; no much larger clone differs at one position.

V is pruned by 6 bases and J by 8 bases, leaving 12 bases of the junction without a gene match. The germline V gene specifies MNHNS as CDR1 and SASEGT as CDR2. From its cysteine to its phenylalanine, the CDR3 spans 15 amino acids. Only the CDR3 region is kept as DNA, spanning 45 bases read in frame from base 1. The chain uses TRBV6-1 and TRBJ1-4; a stretch of 7 junction bases matches TRBD1. This clonotype was obtained from a male donor with ankylosing spondylitis. The sequencing input was blood, either unsorted or a sorted T cell fraction (not recorded which). The DNA is TGTGCCAGCAGCCCCGCAGGGGGAAGGAAGGAAAAACTGTTTTTT. It encodes CASSPAGGRKEKLFF.